Listed here are 24 T cell receptor beta chains from one sample, sequenced in a study of glioma-infiltrating T cells after dendritic cell vaccination. This table comes from immunoSEQ multiplex PCR, and its TCRdb copy is limited to in-frame clones, with some not included. The sample includes approximately 100,000 clones, around 80% of them seen just once. Sequencing was performed on blood, taken before dendritic cell vaccination. These TCRs come from a human donor with glioblastoma.

The chain uses TRBV28 and TRBJ1-1; D is unresolved. Germline loops: CDR1 MDHEN, CDR2 SYDVKM. Trimming removed 2 bases from V and 1 base from J, with 8 bases in between. The CDR3 length is 14 residues. This CDR3 reads CASSLLLQNTEAFF. The CDR3 nucleotides read TGTGCCAGCAGTTTACTACTGCAGAACACTGAAGCTTTCTTT.

Written as DNA, the CDR3 is TGTGCCAGCTCACCACCGTCCGGCAATGAGCAGTTCTTC. It encodes CASSPPSGNEQFF. The rearrangement links TRBV18 to TRBJ2-1; the D is unclear. The CDR3 is made up of 13 amino acids. Germline lookup yields CDR1 KGHSH and CDR2 LQKENI. Trimming took 0 bases from V and 6 from J, leaving 6 bases between them.

The V and J genes are TRBV30 and TRBJ1-1, with a tentative D call TRBD1 (6 bases). V was cut by 1 base and J by 8 bases, with 8 bases left in between. Germline V gene data show CDR1 as GTSNPN and CDR2 as SVGIG (reference sequence). The CDR3 totals 11 residues. The CDR3 region has the DNA TGTGCCTGGAGTGGGGGGCCCGAAGCTTTCTTT. Residues: CAWSGGPEAFF.

The chain recombines TRBV2 with TRBJ2-5; 9 bases map to TRBD2. Germline CDR1 and CDR2: SNHLY and FYNNEI. V lost 6 bases to trimming and J lost 3 bases; unmatched junction nucleotides: 5. The CDR3 is 14 residues long. CDR3 in DNA: TGTGCCAGCAGGGTACCTAGCGGGGAAGAGACCCAGTACTTC. This encodes CASRVPSGEETQYF.

V gene TRBV7-3 combines with J gene TRBJ2-2; D unclear. The CDR3 is 14 residues long. CDR1 is SGHTA, CDR2 FQGTGA, per germline. V was trimmed by 5 bases and J by 6 bases, leaving 13 bases between them. In DNA, the CDR3 is TGTGCCAGCAGCCTCCCCACGTCGGCCGGGGAGCTGTTTTTT. This sequence encodes CASSLPTSAGELFF.

This sequence joins TRBV9 and TRBJ2-1; TRBD2 agrees at 8 bases. V was clipped by 4 bases and J by 7 bases; unmatched bases: 16. Germline values: CDR1 SGDLS, CDR2 YYNGEE. The CDR3 has 17 amino acids. The CDR3 region has the DNA TGTGCCAGCAGCTATAGCGGGGATTCCCCCCTTTCGAATGAGCAGTTCTTC. Amino acids: CASSYSGDSPLSNEQFF.

The chain recombines TRBV14 with TRBJ1-6, with D possibly TRBD1 on 6 matching bases. This CDR3 region has 15 residues. Germline V lookup: CDR1 SGHDN, CDR2 FVKESK. With 4 bases removed from V and 7 bases from J, the gap between germline ends came to 14 bases. Here the CDR3 DNA reads TGTGCCAGCAGCCCTACGACAGGCGACAATTCACCCCTCCACTTT. The encoded protein is CASSPTTGDNSPLHF.

This rearrangement joins TRBV28 to TRBJ1-1, with D unresolved. The CDR3 consists of 13 residues. Trimming shortened V by 4 bases and J by 6 bases, and 12 bases separated the two germline ends. Per germline, CDR1 MDHEN and CDR2 SYDVKM. For the CDR3, the DNA is TGTGCCAGCAGTTCCCAAGTTCCAGCTGAAGCTTTCTTT. It yields the protein CASSSQVPAEAFF.

This clone was picked up a small number of times. The chain joins TRBV7-3 to TRBJ2-2; D is ambiguous. This CDR3 has 13 residues. The germline V gene encodes CDR1 SGHTA and CDR2 FQGTGA. V lost 0 bases to trimming and J lost 5 bases, with 4 bases between them. CDR3 bases: TGTGCCAGCAGCTTAACACTGACCGGGGAGCTGTTTTTT. Translation: CASSLTLTGELFF.

The genes are TRBV18 and TRBJ2-5, with D unclear. V was trimmed by 2 bases and J by 2 bases, leaving 9 bases between them. Germline V gene sequence: CDR1 KGHSH, CDR2 LQKENI. The CDR3 consists of 14 residues. The CDR3 is CASSPASIQETQYF. CDR3 in DNA: TGTGCCAGCTCACCAGCTAGTATACAAGAGACCCAGTACTTC.

This clone was seen once. The chain recombines TRBV2 with TRBJ2-2; no firm D call. The length of the CDR3 is 14 residues. Per the germline V gene, CDR1 is SNHLY and CDR2 is FYNNEI. Deletions cut 8 bases from V and 0 bases from J, with 10 bases between. CDR3 nucleotide sequence: TGTGCCAGCGGTAGCTCCCCGAACACCGGGGAGCTGTTTTTT. It is translated as CASGSSPNTGELFF.

This clone has only a few counts. This chain joins TRBV4-3 and TRBJ2-7, with 11 bases fitting TRBD2. The germline V gene has CDR1 LGHNA and CDR2 YSLEER. Trimming cost V 5 bases and J 0 bases; bases outside gene matches: 6. The CDR3 sequence is 16 residues long. CDR3 amino acids: CASSLTSGTISYEQYF. The CDR3 region has the DNA TGCGCCAGCAGCTTGACTAGCGGGACCATCTCCTACGAGCAGTACTTC.

The chain is built from TRBV5-6 and TRBJ1-5; D possibly corresponds to TRBD1 (5 bases). CDR3 length equals 15 residues. Trimming stripped 1 base from V and 1 base from J, with 9 bases between. Germline values: CDR1 SGHDT, CDR2 YYEEEE. CDR3 loop: CASSLQGGSNQPQHF. DNA of the CDR3: TGTGCCAGCAGCTTGCAGGGCGGAAGCAATCAGCCCCAGCATTTT.

This chain connects TRBV5-1 to TRBJ2-5; 14 positions match TRBD2. V lost 4 bases to trimming and J lost 2 bases; unmatched junction nucleotides: 1. The CDR3 has 15 amino acids. CDR1 and CDR2 (germline): SGHRS, YFSETQ. The CDR3 region is CASSRTSGGQETQYF. The CDR3 DNA sequence: TGCGCCAGCAGCCGGACTAGCGGGGGGCAAGAGACCCAGTACTTC.

The gene calls are TRBV27 and TRBJ1-2, with 10 nucleotides matching TRBD1. Germline assignment: CDR1 MNHEY and CDR2 SMNVEV (reference sequence). The CDR3 is made up of 14 amino acids. With 5 bases clipped from V and 5 bases from J, the junction kept 5 bases outside the gene matches. In nucleotides, the CDR3 is TGTGCCAGCAGTCCTCGGACAGGGGGATATGGCTACACCTTC. Translating gives CASSPRTGGYGYTF.

The V and J genes are TRBV7-9 and TRBJ2-7, with a tentative D call TRBD2 (5 bases). V lost 5 bases to trimming and J lost 3 bases, with 14 bases between them. From germline, CDR1 is SEHNR and CDR2 FQNEAQ (reference sequence). This CDR3 contains 14 residues. The CDR3 DNA reads as TGTGCCAGCAGCCCAGCTATTCGGGGCTACGAGCAGTACTTC. Protein sequence: CASSPAIRGYEQYF.

The chain combines TRBV6-7 with TRBJ2-7, with no clear D. TRBV6-7 is treated as an ORF (open reading frame) with a function not yet certain. This CDR3 contains 14 residues. Deletions cut 0 bases from V and 4 bases from J, with 10 bases between. The CDR3 reads CASSYSTTKYEQYF. In DNA form, the CDR3 reads TGTGCCAGCAGTTACTCGACGACAAAGTACGAGCAGTACTTC.

The V gene is TRBV4-1, the J gene TRBJ1-2; weak D call: TRBD1 (5 bases). Germline lookup yields CDR1 MGHRA and CDR2 YSYEKL. The ends were cut back, 0 bases at V and 5 bases at J, with 10 bases in the middle. The length of the CDR3 is 14 residues. Here the CDR3 reads CASSQDGGTYGYTF. As DNA, the CDR3 is TGCGCCAGCAGCCAAGATGGAGGGACGTATGGCTACACCTTC.

The V and J genes are TRBV2 and TRBJ2-5; D may correspond to TRBD1 or TRBD2 (6 bases each). CDR1 is SNHLY, CDR2 FYNNEI, per germline. V shed 7 bases and J shed 2 bases, with 11 bases lying between them. The CDR3 is 13 amino acids. CDR3 in amino acids: CASIEGGQETQYF. The CDR3, as DNA: TGTGCCAGCATTGAGGGGGGTCAAGAGACCCAGTACTTC.

This clone has more than one count but fewer than ten. V gene TRBV30 combines with J gene TRBJ2-6; tentative D call: TRBD1 (6 bases). This CDR3 has 14 residues. The ends were cut back, 1 base at V and 5 bases at J, with 9 bases in the middle. Germline V gives CDR1 GTSNPN, CDR2 SVGIG (reference sequence). CDR3: CAWSGRGWANVLTF. CDR3 nucleotide sequence: TGTGCCTGGAGTGGCAGGGGCTGGGCCAACGTCCTGACTTTC.

The CDR3 here is CASSLTIYEQYF. DNA for the CDR3: TGTGCCAGCAGCTTAACAATCTACGAGCAGTACTTC. The rearrangement links TRBV7-9 to TRBJ2-7, with D unresolved. The CDR3 extends over 12 amino acids. V was cut by 2 bases and J by 3 bases, with 5 bases left in between. Germline loops: CDR1 SEHNR, CDR2 FQNEAQ (reference sequence).

The genes are TRBV5-1 and TRBJ2-2, with D maybe TRBD2 (6 bases). V lost 0 bases and J 4 bases, leaving 13 bases between the germline ends. The CDR3 consists of 16 residues. Germline-derived CDR1 and CDR2 are SGHRS and YFSETQ. The CDR3 spells CASSLVPTRVTGELFF. CDR3 DNA: TGCGCCAGCAGCTTGGTTCCGACTAGAGTCACCGGGGAGCTGTTTTTT.

The chain links TRBV4-1 to TRBJ2-1; TRBD2 matches 8 bases. CDR1 MGHRA and CDR2 YSYEKL come from the germline V gene. Losses at the gene ends were 4 bases for V and 3 bases for J; bases not matched to a gene: 5. The CDR3 consists of 15 residues. CDR3 coding DNA: TGCGCCAGCAGCCCCGGACTAGCTCTCTACAATGAGCAGTTCTTC. Its translation: CASSPGLALYNEQFF.

This chain joins TRBV2 and TRBJ2-5, with D tentatively TRBD2 (5 bases). The CDR3 covers 12 residues. Germline V lookup: CDR1 SNHLY, CDR2 FYNNEI. V was cut by 8 bases and J by 3 bases, with 10 bases left in between. The CDR3 sequence is CASSSGKETQYF. In DNA form, the CDR3 reads TGTGCCAGCTCGTCCGGGAAAGAGACCCAGTACTTC. The variable domain in full, completed from reference TRBV2 and TRBJ2-5, reads EPEVTQTPSHQVTQMGQEVILRCVPISNHLYFYWYRQILGQKVEFLVSFYNNEISEKSEIFDDQFSVERPDGSNFTLKIRSTKLEDSAMYFCASSSGKETQYFGPGTRLLVL.